This T cell receptor (beta chain) was sequenced in a study of blood T cell repertoires in COVID-19. Whole-study context: From the United States, Italy and Spain came samples of acute and convalescent COVID-19.

Original data processing: Scientists estimated how many nucleated cells there were by amplifying reference gene primers. TCRdb's table, derived via immunoSEQ multiplex PCR, lists solely in-frame clones and lacks some. Clone size and the V and J calls come from that table; the DNA yielded D and trimming. The top ten clones hold around 9.5% of a sample with a few hundred thousand clones, 75% to 90% of them seen once. This CDR3 has 16 residues. Germline loops: CDR1 LGHNA, CDR2 YNFKEQ. Trimming pared 0 bases from V and 0 bases from J, leaving 12 bases between. The sample taken for sequencing was PBMCs or T cells enriched from blood (not recorded which). The rearrangement uses TRBV4-2 and TRBJ2-7, with a weak D call TRBD2 (6 bases). The receptor comes from a woman aged 40 to 55 who had recovered from COVID-19. The CDR3 loop is CASSQEDYNLSYEQYF. In nucleotides, the CDR3 is TGTGCCAGCAGCCAAGAGGACTATAATCTCTCCTACGAGCAGTACTTC.